A selection of T cell receptor beta chains follows, all from one sample in a study of cytomegalovirus exposure and HLA in healthy donors. Data came from immunoSEQ multiplex PCR; TCRdb stores just in-frame clones and leaves some out. Here the sample spans 120,000 to 150,000 clones, about 89% being singletons. The sample comprised PBMCs. These receptors all come from a woman between 18 and 30 years old in good health and CMV-seropositive. CDR3s include the opening cysteine and the closing phenylalanine or tryptophan. Each record gives: D gene, V gene, J gene, clone size, CDR3 protein, CDR3 DNA. A D gene is named only where the DNA matches it firmly. Rows may omit the clone size; those that give it use once, few, many or a size class.

D gene: TRBD2
V gene: TRBV4-3
J gene: TRBJ2-1
clone size: -
CDR3 protein: CASSQDLAGGNNEQFF
CDR3 DNA: TGCGCCAGCAGCCAAGATCTAGCGGGAGGTAACAATGAGCAGTTCTTC

D gene: TRBD1
V gene: TRBV7-2
J gene: TRBJ2-7
clone size: -
CDR3 protein: CASSDRGHYEQYF
CDR3 DNA: TGTGCCAGCAGCGACAGGGGCCACTACGAGCAGTACTTC

D gene: TRBD2
V gene: TRBV11-2
J gene: TRBJ2-2
clone size: -
CDR3 protein: CASSRSGRPNTGELFF
CDR3 DNA: TGTGCCAGCAGTCGAAGCGGGAGGCCGAACACCGGGGAGCTGTTTTTT

D gene: TRBD1
V gene: TRBV19
J gene: TRBJ1-1
clone size: few
CDR3 protein: CASSTGTVRTEAFF
CDR3 DNA: TGTGCCAGTAGTACGGGGACAGTTCGTACTGAAGCTTTCTTT

D gene: -
V gene: TRBV1
J gene: TRBJ2-7
clone size: once
CDR3 protein: CTSSQRGHEQYF
CDR3 DNA: TGCACCAGCAGCCAAAGGGGCCACGAGCAGTACTTC

D gene: TRBD2
V gene: TRBV4-2
J gene: TRBJ2-2
clone size: -
CDR3 protein: CASSQVRLAVNTGELFF
CDR3 DNA: TGTGCCAGCAGCCAAGTTAGGCTAGCGGTGAACACCGGGGAGCTGTTTTTT

D gene: TRBD1
V gene: TRBV7-9
J gene: TRBJ1-1
clone size: -
CDR3 protein: CASSPLDRGQDTEAFF
CDR3 DNA: TGTGCCAGCAGCCCCCTGGACAGGGGGCAAGACACTGAAGCTTTCTTT

D gene: -
V gene: TRBV7-3
J gene: TRBJ2-5
clone size: -
CDR3 protein: CASSSPAGLKETQYF
CDR3 DNA: TGTGCCAGCAGCTCCCCCGCGGGCCTCAAAGAGACCCAGTACTTC

D gene: -
V gene: TRBV2
J gene: TRBJ2-3
clone size: -
CDR3 protein: CASSESGVLRDGTQYF
CDR3 DNA: TGTGCCAGCAGTGAATCCGGGGTGCTACGAGACGGTACGCAGTATTTT

D gene: TRBD1
V gene: TRBV25-1
J gene: TRBJ1-4
clone size: -
CDR3 protein: CASSPGTGGLGEKLFF
CDR3 DNA: TGTGCCAGCAGTCCCGGGACAGGGGGCTTGGGGGAAAAACTGTTTTTT

D gene: TRBD1
V gene: TRBV4-1
J gene: TRBJ2-5
clone size: -
CDR3 protein: CASSQETIGGRETQYF
CDR3 DNA: TGCGCCAGCAGCCAAGAGACGATAGGGGGCCGAGAGACCCAGTACTTC

D gene: TRBD1
V gene: TRBV27
J gene: TRBJ2-7
clone size: -
CDR3 protein: CASSAIGTGLREQYF
CDR3 DNA: TGTGCCAGCAGTGCAATTGGGACAGGGCTGCGGGAGCAGTACTTC

D gene: TRBD1
V gene: TRBV18
J gene: TRBJ1-1
clone size: -
CDR3 protein: CASSRQGDTEAFF
CDR3 DNA: TGTGCCAGCTCACGACAGGGGGACACTGAAGCTTTCTTT

D gene: TRBD1
V gene: TRBV7-8
J gene: TRBJ2-7
clone size: -
CDR3 protein: CASSPTSQGVAYEQYF
CDR3 DNA: TGTGCCAGCAGCCCGACCTCCCAGGGGGTTGCCTACGAGCAGTACTTC

D gene: TRBD1
V gene: TRBV6-5
J gene: TRBJ1-1
clone size: once
CDR3 protein: CASSYQGANTEAFF
CDR3 DNA: TGTGCCAGCAGTTACCAGGGGGCAAACACTGAAGCTTTCTTT

D gene: TRBD1
V gene: TRBV7-9
J gene: TRBJ1-1
clone size: once
CDR3 protein: CASSLRTGSSVEAFF
CDR3 DNA: TGTGCCAGCAGCCTAAGGACAGGTTCTTCGGTTGAAGCTTTCTTT

D gene: -
V gene: TRBV7-8
J gene: TRBJ2-7
clone size: -
CDR3 protein: CASSLGEAGSYEQYF
CDR3 DNA: TGTGCCAGCAGCTTAGGAGAGGCGGGGTCCTACGAGCAGTACTTC

D gene: -
V gene: TRBV4-3
J gene: TRBJ2-1
clone size: -
CDR3 protein: CASSPGPLNEQFF
CDR3 DNA: TGCGCCAGCAGCCCAGGGCCGTTGAATGAGCAGTTCTTC

D gene: TRBD1
V gene: TRBV19
J gene: TRBJ2-5
clone size: few
CDR3 protein: CASNRGRGETQYF
CDR3 DNA: TGTGCCAGCAACAGGGGGCGAGGGGAGACCCAGTACTTC

D gene: -
V gene: TRBV7-2
J gene: TRBJ2-4
clone size: -
CDR3 protein: CASSLRYGDLAKNIQYF
CDR3 DNA: TGTGCCAGCAGCTTACGTTACGGAGACTTAGCCAAAAACATTCAGTACTTC

D gene: -
V gene: TRBV15
J gene: TRBJ2-2
clone size: -
CDR3 protein: CATSIGGQNTGELFF
CDR3 DNA: TGTGCCACCAGCATTGGTGGACAGAACACCGGGGAGCTGTTTTTT

D gene: TRBD2
V gene: TRBV10-2
J gene: TRBJ2-5
clone size: -
CDR3 protein: CASSYPGLAQETQYF
CDR3 DNA: TGCGCCAGCAGTTACCCGGGACTAGCACAAGAGACCCAGTACTTC

D gene: TRBD2
V gene: TRBV29-1
J gene: TRBJ2-1
clone size: -
CDR3 protein: CSVLGTSGSISYNEQFF
CDR3 DNA: TGCAGCGTCCTCGGGACTAGCGGGAGTATTTCCTACAATGAGCAGTTCTTC

D gene: -
V gene: TRBV9
J gene: TRBJ2-6
clone size: -
CDR3 protein: CASSVGEGAGANVLTF
CDR3 DNA: TGTGCCAGCAGCGTAGGTGAGGGCGCTGGGGCCAACGTCCTGACTTTC

D gene: -
V gene: TRBV7-8
J gene: TRBJ2-7
clone size: -
CDR3 protein: CASRSGGYEQYF
CDR3 DNA: TGTGCCAGCAGATCTGGAGGTTACGAGCAGTACTTC

D gene: -
V gene: TRBV11-2
J gene: TRBJ1-1
clone size: once
CDR3 protein: CASTLRTALTMNTEAFF
CDR3 DNA: TGTGCCAGCACCCTCCGGACAGCATTAACCATGAACACTGAAGCTTTCTTT

D gene: -
V gene: TRBV2
J gene: TRBJ2-3
clone size: -
CDR3 protein: CASSELSSTDTQYF
CDR3 DNA: TGTGCCAGCAGTGAGTTGTCTAGCACAGATACGCAGTATTTT

D gene: -
V gene: TRBV30
J gene: TRBJ2-5
clone size: -
CDR3 protein: CAWSGAGYETQYF
CDR3 DNA: TGTGCCTGGAGTGGGGCAGGCTACGAGACCCAGTACTTC

D gene: -
V gene: TRBV30
J gene: TRBJ1-2
clone size: -
CDR3 protein: CAWSVISYGYTF
CDR3 DNA: TGTGCCTGGAGTGTAATCTCCTATGGCTACACCTTC

D gene: -
V gene: TRBV7-8
J gene: TRBJ1-2
clone size: -
CDR3 protein: CASSLVTEANYGYTF
CDR3 DNA: TGTGCCAGCAGCTTAGTGACAGAAGCTAACTATGGCTACACCTTC

D gene: TRBD1
V gene: TRBV10-3
J gene: TRBJ1-2
clone size: -
CDR3 protein: CAIREIQGDTNYGYTF
CDR3 DNA: TGTGCCATCAGGGAAATACAGGGGGACACAAACTATGGCTACACCTTC

D gene: -
V gene: TRBV11-2
J gene: TRBJ1-2
clone size: -
CDR3 protein: CASSFSTRTYGYTF
CDR3 DNA: TGTGCCAGCAGCTTCTCAACACGTACCTATGGCTACACCTTC

D gene: -
V gene: TRBV6-1
J gene: TRBJ1-5
clone size: -
CDR3 protein: CASSVEGNQPQHF
CDR3 DNA: TGTGCCAGCAGTGTCGAGGGAAATCAGCCCCAGCATTTT

D gene: -
V gene: TRBV6-6
J gene: TRBJ2-2
clone size: -
CDR3 protein: CATYVTGELFF
CDR3 DNA: TGTGCCACCTATGTCACCGGGGAGCTGTTTTTT

D gene: TRBD1
V gene: TRBV12-5
J gene: TRBJ2-7
clone size: -
CDR3 protein: CASGLVETGTGPIYEQYF
CDR3 DNA: TGTGCTAGTGGTTTGGTTGAAACCGGGACAGGGCCCATCTACGAGCAGTACTTC

D gene: -
V gene: TRBV11-3
J gene: TRBJ2-1
clone size: -
CDR3 protein: CASSLAGITYNEQFF
CDR3 DNA: TGTGCCAGCAGCTTAGCGGGAATCACCTACAATGAGCAGTTCTTC

D gene: TRBD1
V gene: TRBV13
J gene: TRBJ1-5
clone size: -
CDR3 protein: CASSRRTGAGNQPQHF
CDR3 DNA: TGTGCCAGCAGCAGGCGGACAGGGGCTGGCAATCAGCCCCAGCATTTT

D gene: -
V gene: TRBV19
J gene: TRBJ2-5
clone size: -
CDR3 protein: CASSTLLAGQETQYF
CDR3 DNA: TGTGCCAGTAGTACCCTACTCGCAGGGCAAGAGACCCAGTACTTC

D gene: TRBD1
V gene: TRBV12-5
J gene: TRBJ1-2
clone size: -
CDR3 protein: CASGLGTGRANYGYTF
CDR3 DNA: TGTGCTAGTGGTTTGGGGACAGGGAGAGCTAACTATGGCTACACCTTC

D gene: -
V gene: TRBV7-8
J gene: TRBJ2-7
clone size: -
CDR3 protein: CASSFDRTGTYEQYF
CDR3 DNA: TGTGCCAGCAGCTTTGATCGTACAGGTACCTACGAGCAGTACTTC

D gene: -
V gene: TRBV25-1
J gene: TRBJ2-1
clone size: -
CDR3 protein: CASSGTGDYNEQFF
CDR3 DNA: TGTGCCAGCAGTGGAACAGGTGACTACAATGAGCAGTTCTTC

D gene: -
V gene: TRBV7-8
J gene: TRBJ2-3
clone size: -
CDR3 protein: CASSSPGRGTDTQYF
CDR3 DNA: TGTGCCAGCAGCTCGCCGGGACGGGGGACAGATACGCAGTATTTT

D gene: TRBD2
V gene: TRBV7-9
J gene: TRBJ2-7
clone size: -
CDR3 protein: CASSVTSGRTHEQYF
CDR3 DNA: TGTGCCAGCAGCGTGACTAGCGGGAGGACCCACGAGCAGTACTTC

D gene: TRBD1
V gene: TRBV11-3
J gene: TRBJ2-7
clone size: -
CDR3 protein: CASSFGTGNDEQYF
CDR3 DNA: TGTGCCAGCAGCTTTGGGACAGGGAACGACGAGCAGTACTTC

D gene: -
V gene: TRBV9
J gene: TRBJ1-3
clone size: -
CDR3 protein: CASSVEPGTGNTIYF
CDR3 DNA: TGTGCCAGCAGCGTAGAACCAGGGACTGGAAACACCATATATTTT

D gene: -
V gene: TRBV13
J gene: TRBJ1-1
clone size: -
CDR3 protein: CASRSVTEAFF
CDR3 DNA: TGTGCCAGCAGGTCGGTCACTGAAGCTTTCTTT

D gene: -
V gene: TRBV1
J gene: TRBJ2-7
clone size: -
CDR3 protein: CTSSRGEQYF
CDR3 DNA: TGCACCAGCAGCCGAGGCGAGCAGTACTTC

D gene: -
V gene: TRBV2
J gene: TRBJ2-3
clone size: -
CDR3 protein: CASCTQGGSTDTQYF
CDR3 DNA: TGTGCCAGCTGTACGCAGGGGGGTAGCACAGATACGCAGTATTTT

D gene: TRBD2
V gene: TRBV6-4
J gene: TRBJ2-3
clone size: few
CDR3 protein: CASSEEDGRADTQYF
CDR3 DNA: TGTGCCAGCAGTGAAGAAGACGGGAGGGCCGATACGCAGTATTTT

D gene: TRBD2
V gene: TRBV6-5
J gene: TRBJ2-7
clone size: -
CDR3 protein: CASRPGLAKTYEQYF
CDR3 DNA: TGTGCCAGCAGACCGGGACTAGCGAAAACCTACGAGCAGTACTTC

D gene: TRBD2
V gene: TRBV6-6
J gene: TRBJ2-1
clone size: -
CDR3 protein: CASSPGLAGSNEQFF
CDR3 DNA: TGTGCCAGCAGCCCGGGACTAGCGGGGTCGAATGAGCAGTTCTTC

D gene: TRBD1
V gene: TRBV11-3
J gene: TRBJ2-7
clone size: few
CDR3 protein: CASSPDRGSYEQYF
CDR3 DNA: TGTGCCAGCAGCCCGGACAGGGGAAGCTACGAGCAGTACTTC

D gene: TRBD1
V gene: TRBV5-1
J gene: TRBJ2-5
clone size: -
CDR3 protein: CASSPRDREMRETQYF
CDR3 DNA: TGCGCCAGCAGCCCACGGGACAGGGAAATGCGAGAGACCCAGTACTTC

D gene: TRBD2
V gene: TRBV15
J gene: TRBJ2-3
clone size: -
CDR3 protein: CATSRGAGGGTDTQYF
CDR3 DNA: TGTGCCACCAGCAGAGGGGCGGGAGGGGGCACAGATACGCAGTATTTT

D gene: TRBD1
V gene: TRBV5-1
J gene: TRBJ1-5
clone size: -
CDR3 protein: CASSPGQGADGNQPQHF
CDR3 DNA: TGCGCCAGCAGCCCAGGACAGGGGGCTGACGGCAATCAGCCCCAGCATTTT

D gene: TRBD1
V gene: TRBV28
J gene: TRBJ2-1
clone size: -
CDR3 protein: CASSFPTGTGGREQFF
CDR3 DNA: TGTGCCAGCAGTTTCCCCACCGGGACAGGGGGACGTGAGCAGTTCTTC

D gene: TRBD1
V gene: TRBV9
J gene: TRBJ1-2
clone size: -
CDR3 protein: CASRGTADYGYTF
CDR3 DNA: TGTGCCAGCAGGGGGACAGCGGACTATGGCTACACCTTC

D gene: TRBD2
V gene: TRBV6-5
J gene: TRBJ2-3
clone size: -
CDR3 protein: CASSYGGRGADTQYF
CDR3 DNA: TGTGCCAGCAGTTACGGCGGGAGGGGGGCAGATACGCAGTATTTT

D gene: TRBD2
V gene: TRBV25-1
J gene: TRBJ2-7
clone size: -
CDR3 protein: CASRTGLAGLYEQYF
CDR3 DNA: TGTGCCAGCAGAACGGGACTAGCGGGCCTCTACGAGCAGTACTTC

D gene: -
V gene: TRBV15
J gene: TRBJ2-7
clone size: -
CDR3 protein: CATSSRRGYEQYF
CDR3 DNA: TGTGCCACCAGCTCCCGACGGGGGTACGAGCAGTACTTC